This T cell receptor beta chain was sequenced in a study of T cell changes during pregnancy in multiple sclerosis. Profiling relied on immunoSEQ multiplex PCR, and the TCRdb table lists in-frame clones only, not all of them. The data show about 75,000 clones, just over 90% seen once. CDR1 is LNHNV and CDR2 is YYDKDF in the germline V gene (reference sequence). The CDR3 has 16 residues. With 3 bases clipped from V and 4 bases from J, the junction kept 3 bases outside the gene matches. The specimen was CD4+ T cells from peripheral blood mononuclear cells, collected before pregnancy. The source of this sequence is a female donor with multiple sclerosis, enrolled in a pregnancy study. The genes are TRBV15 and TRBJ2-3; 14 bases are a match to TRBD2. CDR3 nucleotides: TGTGCCACCAGCAGTGGGACTAGCGGGAGCTCAGATACGCAGTATTTT. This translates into CATSSGTSGSSDTQYF.